This TCR beta chain appears in the sequencing data of a study of cytomegalovirus exposure and HLA in healthy donors. V lost 5 bases to trimming and J lost 0 bases; unmatched junction nucleotides: 11. This CDR3 contains 16 residues. Germline V gives CDR1 SGDLS, CDR2 YYNGEE. Primers included in the PCR were 60 Vbeta and 13 Jbeta primers. TCRdb's copy holds only in-frame clones and misses some; the assay was immunoSEQ multiplex PCR. This repertoire shows about 210,000 clones, 82% found once; its top ten account for about 6.1%. The rearrangement links TRBV9 to TRBJ2-7; TRBD1 matches 7 bases. Specimen: PBMCs. This clonotype was obtained from a man in his forties in good health and CMV-seropositive. CDR3 nucleotide sequence: TGTGCCAGCAGGAATTTCCGGGACAGTCGCTCCTACGAGCAGTACTTC. Translating gives CASRNFRDSRSYEQYF.